Listed below are T cell receptor beta chains from one sample, sequenced in a study of coeliac disease. TCRdb's copy holds only in-frame clones and misses some; the assay was immunoSEQ multiplex PCR. Of about 3,400 clones listed, about two thirds are singletons. Sequencing was performed on intraepithelial lymphocytes from the gut. Every receptor here comes from a man between 18 and 29 years old with celiac disease on a gluten-free diet. CDR3s include the opening cysteine and the closing phenylalanine or tryptophan. A D gene is named only where the DNA matches it firmly. The size field is filled for only some rows; it gives once, few, many or a size class.

NA	TRBV21-1	NA	TRBJ2-7	CASSKVRSGGAPTYEQYF	TGTGCCAGCAGCAAAGTAAGGAGCGGGGGGGCTCCCACCTACGAGCAGTACTTC
few	TRBV5-6	NA	TRBJ2-7	CASSWVGLQEQYF	TGTGCCAGCAGCTGGGTTGGGTTACAGGAGCAGTACTTC
NA	TRBV19	TRBD1	TRBJ1-1	CATTKQGRLVNTEAFF	TGTGCCACTACCAAACAGGGGCGGTTAGTGAACACTGAAGCTTTCTTT
NA	TRBV9	NA	TRBJ2-5	CASSVGQGGGETQYF	TGTGCCAGCAGCGTAGGACAGGGAGGTGGAGAGACCCAGTACTTC
once	TRBV7-2	TRBD1	TRBJ1-2	CASSVTGGADYGYTF	TGTGCCAGCAGCGTAACAGGGGGCGCTGACTATGGCTACACCTTC
NA	TRBV7-7	NA	TRBJ2-1	CASSSHGAPSNEQFF	TGTGCCAGCAGCTCCCATGGGGCTCCATCCAATGAGCAGTTCTTC
NA	TRBV6-1	TRBD1	TRBJ1-3	CASMDRAVNTIYF	TGTGCCAGCATGGACAGGGCGGTGAACACCATATATTTT
once	TRBV2	NA	TRBJ1-3	CASSDRTSGNTIYF	TGTGCCAGCAGTGACAGAACCTCTGGAAACACCATATATTTT
NA	TRBV6-4	NA	TRBJ1-5	CASSEKGGNQPQHF	TGTGCCAGCAGTGAAAAAGGCGGTAATCAGCCCCAGCATTTT
NA	TRBV6-1	NA	TRBJ1-4	CASVEGTMRAGMREKLFF	TGTGCCAGCGTTGAAGGGACTATGCGGGCCGGAATGAGGGAAAAACTGTTTTTT
NA	TRBV6-5	TRBD1	TRBJ1-4	CASRTPTGANEKLFF	TGTGCCAGCAGAACGCCGACAGGGGCTAATGAAAAACTGTTTTTT
NA	TRBV19	TRBD1	TRBJ1-1	CASSSLMIGQGRTEAFF	TGTGCCAGTAGTTCCCTAATGATTGGACAGGGAAGAACTGAAGCTTTCTTT
NA	TRBV7-2	NA	TRBJ1-6	CASSLAVGVRNSPLHF	TGTGCCAGCAGCTTAGCCGTCGGGGTGAGGAATTCACCCCTCCACTTT
NA	TRBV7-7	TRBD1	TRBJ2-1	CASSPGTGGANEQFF	TGTGCCAGCAGCCCCGGGACAGGGGGGGCAAATGAGCAGTTCTTC
NA	TRBV7-2	TRBD1	TRBJ1-2	CASSVTGQPYGYTF	TGTGCCAGCAGCGTGACAGGGCAGCCCTATGGCTACACCTTC
NA	TRBV9	TRBD1	TRBJ2-2	CASSVIGQGHTGELFF	TGTGCCAGCAGCGTAATTGGACAGGGACACACCGGGGAGCTGTTTTTT
few	TRBV2	NA	TRBJ2-2	CASSVRTRTGELFF	TGTGCCAGCAGTGTACGGACACGCACCGGGGAGCTGTTTTTT
NA	TRBV27	NA	TRBJ2-3	CASSRQVSTDTQYF	TGTGCCAGCAGCCGACAGGTGAGCACAGATACGCAGTATTTT
NA	TRBV18	TRBD1	TRBJ2-7	CASSPLGTGVFGGEQYF	TGTGCCAGCTCACCACTCGGGACAGGCGTATTTGGGGGCGAGCAGTACTTC
large	TRBV19	NA	TRBJ2-7	CASSIGSGYEQYF	TGTGCCAGTAGTATCGGGTCGGGTTACGAGCAGTACTTC
NA	TRBV5-1	TRBD1	TRBJ1-1	CASRGQPNTEAFF	TGCGCCAGCAGGGGACAGCCGAACACTGAAGCTTTCTTT
once	TRBV11-3	NA	TRBJ1-2	CASSPTTGTPTTNYGYTF	TGTGCCAGCAGCCCAACAACAGGGACCCCCACAACTAACTATGGCTACACCTTC
NA	TRBV9	TRBD1	TRBJ1-6	CASSVLGQGESPLHF	TGTGCCAGCAGCGTACTGGGACAGGGGGAATCACCCCTCCACTTT
NA	TRBV11-2	NA	TRBJ1-6	CASSGGNSPLHF	TGTGCCAGCAGCGGGGGGAATTCACCCCTCCACTTT
few	TRBV7-2	TRBD1	TRBJ2-7	CASSHRGGQGGYEQYF	TGTGCCAGCAGCCACAGGGGGGGACAGGGGGGCTACGAGCAGTACTTC